These 16 T cell receptor beta chains were sequenced from one sample in a study of breast tumors, draining lymph nodes, adjacent tissues. Samples came from axillary lymph nodes draining the breast cancer. TCRdb reprocessed the multiplex PCR reads with MiXCR, giving one entry per CDR3 protein. In the table there are around 150,000 distinct CDR3 sequences, around a third of which are singletons. The sample taken for sequencing was axillary lymph node tissue. The receptor source for this set is a female donor with breast cancer. Some clones in this sample may be carry-over from other donors' samples.

Notes on this clonotype: A much larger clone sits a single nucleotide away, making a read error possible. This sequence joins TRBV18 and TRBJ2-1; tentatively, D is TRBD1 (6 bases). The germline V gene encodes CDR1 KGHSH and CDR2 LQKENI. This CDR3 is 13 amino acids long. CDR3 nucleotide sequence: TGTGCCAGCTCACTCACAGGGTTCGATGAGCAGTCCTTC. It yields the protein CASSLTGFDEQSF.

This clonotype was picked up many times. The chain links TRBV7-9 to TRBJ1-1; tentative D call: TRBD1 (5 bases). The V gene lost 2 bases and the J gene lost 7 bases, with 8 bases spanning the gap. The CDR3 contains 12 residues. The germline gives CDR1 SEHNR, CDR2 FQNEAQ (reference sequence). CDR3 residues: CASSLRGIEAFF. The DNA for the CDR3 is TGTGCCAGCAGCTTACGGGGGATTGAAGCTTTCTTT.

This clonotype has at least ten counts. The CDR3 DNA reads as TGTGCCAGCTCACCACCGGTCAGGATGGAGACCCAGTACTTC. Protein sequence: CASSPPVRMETQYF. The chain has TRBV18 and TRBJ2-5; D is uncertain. V lost 0 bases to trimming and J lost 5 bases, with 10 bases between them. The germline V gene has CDR1 KGHSH and CDR2 LQKENI. This CDR3 is built from 14 residues. Filled out from reference TRBV18 and TRBJ2-5, the complete variable domain reads NAGVMQNPRHLVRRRGQEARLRCSPMKGHSHVYWYRQLPEEGLKFMVYLQKENIIDESGMPKERFSAEFPKEGPSILRIQQVVRGDSAAYFCASSPPVRMETQYFGPGTRLLVL.

This clonotype was seen at least ten times. The junction shows a germline mismatch at one end, possibly a read error. The V and J genes are TRBV7-7 and TRBJ2-5; D possibly corresponds to TRBD2 (6 bases). Germline V gene sequence: CDR1 SSHAT, CDR2 FNYEAQ (reference sequence). This CDR3 has 17 residues. This CDR3 is CASSSGPRTLGEEPQYF. CDR3 coding DNA: TGTGCTAGCAGCTCAGGACCACGGACCCTGGGGGAGGAGCCCCAGTACTTC.

The V gene is TRBV20-1, the J gene TRBJ1-1; D may be TRBD1 (6 bases). Trimming took off 3 bases at V and 4 bases at J, with 12 bases between the two ends. From germline, CDR1 is DFQATT and CDR2 SNEGSKA (reference sequence). CDR3 length equals 13 residues. CDR3 sequence (DNA): TGCAGTGCTAGGCGACAGGTAGTCACTGAAGCTTTCTTT. It is translated as CSARRQVVTEAFF.

Regarding this clonotype: It may be a read error: a sequence one base away is much more abundant. This sequence joins TRBV2 and TRBJ2-4, with D perhaps TRBD1 or TRBD2 (6 bases each). The CDR3 runs to 13 residues. CDR1 is SNHLY, CDR2 FYNNEI, per germline. Here the CDR3 reads CASGGPLGNTQYF. CDR3 bases: TGTGCCAGCGGGGGGCCGTTGGGGAACACTCAGTACTTC.

This clonotype occurred a few times. The chain couples TRBV5-4 to TRBJ1-2; TRBD1 agrees at 10 bases. V lost 2 bases and J lost 6; bases outside the gene matches: 10. Germline V gene data show CDR1 as SGHNT and CDR2 as YYREEE (reference sequence). The length of the CDR3 is 16 residues. In DNA, the CDR3 is TGTGCCAGCAGCTTACAAAGACAGGGGGCTTACAATGGCTACACCTTC. It yields the protein CASSLQRQGAYNGYTF.

The chain is built from TRBV29-1 and TRBJ1-1; D is undetermined. The germline V gene encodes CDR1 SQVTM and CDR2 ANQGSEA. The V end was cut by 4 bases, the J end by 0 bases, with 15 bases between. The CDR3 runs to 15 residues. CDR3 sequence: CSVVGPNLMNTEAFF. CDR3 sequence (DNA): TGCAGCGTTGTCGGGCCGAACCTCATGAACACTGAAGCTTTCTTT.

V is TRBV24-1 and J is TRBJ2-1; D may be TRBD1 (6 bases). The CDR3 is 13 residues long. The germline V and J ends were trimmed by 4 bases and 9 bases, with 12 bases remaining between them. Germline CDR1 reads KGHDR; CDR2 reads SFDVKD. Here the CDR3 DNA reads TGTGCCACCAGTGAGACAGGCCGCGTTGAGCAGTTCTTC. It encodes CATSETGRVEQFF.

The CDR3 DNA reads TGTGCCAGCAGTTCGTCCGGGACAGGGGATTCACCCCTCCACTTT. It translates to CASSSSGTGDSPLHF. The rearrangement links TRBV2 to TRBJ1-6; 10 bases are shared with TRBD1. The CDR3 spans 15 residues. Germline V gene lookup returns CDR1 SNHLY and CDR2 FYNNEI. J was trimmed by 8 bases and V by 5 bases; bases with no gene match: 6.

This clonotype has at least ten counts. The V gene is TRBV20-1, the J gene TRBJ1-2; 8 bases match TRBD1. The V and J ends lost 0 bases and 6 bases, in that order; junction bases with no gene match: 3. This CDR3 is built from 13 residues. CDR1 and CDR2 (germline): DFQATT, SNEGSKA (reference sequence). The CDR3 nucleotides read TGCAGTGCTAGAGAACAGGGGGGGCATGGCTACACCTTC. Translation gives CSAREQGGHGYTF.

This clonotype came up many times. The rearrangement links TRBV7-2 to TRBJ1-2, with D unresolved. The germline V gene encodes CDR1 SGHTA and CDR2 FQGNSA. This CDR3 contains 14 residues. The V end lost 3 bases, the J end lost 8 bases, and 16 bases lay between the germline ends. CDR3 sequence (DNA): TGTGCCAGCAGCTTTTTAAGAGACCCTAACGGCTACACCTTC. As protein: CASSFLRDPNGYTF.

This clonotype has a count of ten or more. The chain has TRBV24-1 and TRBJ2-5, with 10 bases fitting TRBD1. The junction had 3 bases not matched to a gene; V was cut back by 1 base and J by 2 bases. This CDR3 has 16 amino acids. Germline V gene lookup returns CDR1 KGHDR and CDR2 SFDVKD. CDR3 sequence: CATSDFLGQGQETQYF. CDR3 bases: TGTGCCACCAGTGATTTTTTGGGACAGGGGCAAGAGACCCAGTACTTC.

This clonotype was observed at least ten times. The chain joins TRBV6-1 to TRBJ2-5; D tentatively fits TRBD1 or TRBD2 (5 bases each). Trimming removed 7 bases at V and 5 bases at J, with 17 bases between. The germline CDR1 and CDR2 sequences are MNHNS and SASEGT. The CDR3 loop spans 14 amino acids. Here the CDR3 DNA reads TGTGCCAGCACTCACGACAGCGGTTGGGAGACCCAGTACTTC. It encodes CASTHDSGWETQYF.

The sample holds many counts of this clonotype. The chain uses TRBV18 and TRBJ2-7, with D unresolved. The germline gives CDR1 KGHSH, CDR2 LQKENI. The CDR3 is 18 amino acids. Trimming left V 2 bases short and J 2 bases short, with 22 bases between. In DNA, the CDR3 is TGTGCCAGCTCACCAAAGTCAGTTCGGGCAGAAGGCCCCTACGAGCAGTACTTC. Its protein is CASSPKSVRAEGPYEQYF.

This clonotype showed up many times. The rearrangement links TRBV6-6 to TRBJ1-2; a weak D match, TRBD1 (5 bases). Germline-derived CDR1 and CDR2 are MNHNY and SVGAGI (reference sequence). The CDR3 consists of 14 residues. V gave up 2 bases and J gave up 4 bases, with 11 bases separating them. CDR3: CASSYGLGPYGYTF. As DNA, the CDR3 is TGTGCCAGCAGTTACGGGTTGGGGCCCTATGGCTACACCTTC.